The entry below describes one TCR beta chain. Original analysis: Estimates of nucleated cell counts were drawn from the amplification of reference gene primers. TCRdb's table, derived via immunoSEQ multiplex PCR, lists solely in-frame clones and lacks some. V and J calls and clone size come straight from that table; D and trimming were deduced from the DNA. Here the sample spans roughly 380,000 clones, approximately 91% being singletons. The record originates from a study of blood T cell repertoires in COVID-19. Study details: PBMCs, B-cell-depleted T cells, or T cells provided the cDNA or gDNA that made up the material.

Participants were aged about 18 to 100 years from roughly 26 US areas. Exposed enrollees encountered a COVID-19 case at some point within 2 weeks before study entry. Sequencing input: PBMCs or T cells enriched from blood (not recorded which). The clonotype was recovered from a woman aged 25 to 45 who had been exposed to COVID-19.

The CDR3 sequence is CASSLISGTGGETQYF. CDR3 DNA sequence: TGTGCCAGCAGTTTGATAAGCGGGACTGGGGGGGAGACCCAGTACTTC. The rearrangement uses TRBV27 and TRBJ2-5; 7 bases are shared with TRBD2. This CDR3 region has 16 residues. From germline, CDR1 is MNHEY and CDR2 SMNVEV (reference sequence). Trimming removed 3 bases from V and 5 bases from J; junction bases left unmatched: 12.